These 11 T cell receptor beta chains originate from one sample sequenced in a study of T cell repertoires in cytomegalovirus infection. Antigens of these TCRs are unknown. One entry per CDR3 protein, called by TCRdb with MiXCR from the reads. The sample has 310,000 or so distinct CDR3 sequences; 20% to 25% are singletons. Sample: cultured PBMCs, taken from culture after CMV antigen stimulation. Every receptor here comes from a human donor in good health (CMV status not recorded). Some clones in this sample may be carry-over from other donors' samples.

The V and J genes are TRBV28 and TRBJ2-3; D ambiguous. CDR3 length equals 13 residues. The ends were cut back, 2 bases at V and 6 bases at J, with 9 bases in the middle. Germline V CDR1 and CDR2: MDHEN, SYDVKM. In DNA, the CDR3 is TGTGCCAGCAGTTTAGACTCCTCCGATACGCAGTATTTT. Residues: CASSLDSSDTQYF.

The gene calls are TRBV28 and TRBJ2-3; D tentatively reads TRBD1 or TRBD2 (5 bases each). The V end was cut by 5 bases, the J end by 2 bases, with 14 bases between. This CDR3 region has 15 residues. Germline V CDR1 and CDR2: MDHEN, SYDVKM. CDR3 bases: TGTGCCAGCAGTCCGAACCGGGACCCCACAGATACGCAGTATTTT. Translated: CASSPNRDPTDTQYF. The variable domain in full, completed from reference TRBV28 and TRBJ2-3, reads DVKVTQSSRYLVKRTGEKVFLECVQDMDHENMFWYRQDPGLGLRLIYFSYDVKMKEKGDIPEGYSVSREKKERFSLILESASTNQTSMYLCASSPNRDPTDTQYFGPGTRLTVL.

This clonotype was recorded at least ten times. The V call is TRBV9, the J call TRBJ2-3, with 8 bases matching TRBD2. The junction had 4 bases not matched to a gene; V was cut back by 2 bases and J by 2 bases. This CDR3 contains 15 residues. Looked up from germline, CDR1 is SGDLS and CDR2 is YYNGEE. The CDR3 sequence: CASSVEREYTDTQYF. The CDR3 DNA is TGTGCCAGCAGCGTCGAGCGGGAGTACACAGATACGCAGTATTTT.

This clonotype was observed a few times. The chain combines TRBV6-1 with TRBJ2-1; 10 positions match TRBD2. This CDR3 is built from 18 residues. With 3 bases clipped from V and 4 bases from J, the junction kept 12 bases outside the gene matches. Per the germline V gene, CDR1 is MNHNS and CDR2 is SASEGT. CDR3 protein: CASSEISLAGVGYNEQFF. DNA for the CDR3: TGTGCCAGCAGTGAGATCTCGCTAGCGGGAGTTGGATACAATGAGCAGTTCTTC.

The V and J genes are TRBV12-3 or TRBV12-4 and TRBJ1-5, with D unclear. The CDR3 spans 13 residues. Trimming removed 7 bases at V and 6 bases at J, with 13 bases between. The CDR3: CASNVAITQPQHF. The CDR3 DNA reads as TGTGCCAGCAACGTGGCCATCACTCAGCCCCAGCATTTT.

V usage is TRBV2 and J usage is TRBJ1-1; no reliable D call. Germline V gene lookup returns CDR1 SNHLY and CDR2 FYNNEI. The germline V and J ends were trimmed by 5 bases and 8 bases, with 6 bases remaining between them. This CDR3 contains 10 residues. The CDR3, as DNA: TGTGCCAGCAGTTTAGGGGAAGCTTTCTTT. Protein product: CASSLGEAFF.

This chain joins TRBV27 and TRBJ2-4; no clear D. The CDR3 covers 12 residues. Trimming removed 4 bases from V and 10 bases from J, with 11 bases in between. Germline loops: CDR1 MNHEY, CDR2 SMNVEV (reference sequence). CDR3 sequence: CASSSGSNIQYF. In nucleotides, the CDR3 is TGTGCCAGCAGTTCCGGCTCCAATATTCAGTACTTC.

The chain combines TRBV7-3 with TRBJ2-5; possibly TRBD2 for D (5 bases). The CDR3 is made up of 15 amino acids. Germline V CDR1 and CDR2: SGHTA, FQGTGA. Trimming removed 2 bases at V and 5 bases at J, with 15 bases between. The CDR3, as DNA: TGTGCCAGCAGCTTAGGGTCTCTAGCTAGCGAGACCCAGTACTTC. It specifies CASSLGSLASETQYF.

This clonotype was seen only a few times. This may be a read error: a much more frequent sequence differs by one nucleotide. The CDR3 sequence: CASSSDSTDTQYF. CDR3 DNA sequence: TGTGCCAGCAGCTCGGACAGCACAGATACGCAGTATTTT. This chain uses TRBV7-2 with TRBJ2-3; D remains unclear. The CDR3 is 13 amino acids. The germline V gene encodes CDR1 SGHTA and CDR2 FQGNSA. With 4 bases removed from V and 0 bases from J, the gap between germline ends came to 5 bases. Supplemented by reference TRBV7-2 and TRBJ2-3, the full variable domain reads GAGVSQSPSNKVTEKGKDVELRCDPISGHTALYWYRQSLGQGLEFLIYFQGNSAPDKSGLPSDRFSAERTGGSVSTLTIQRTQQEDSAVYLCASSSDSTDTQYFGPGTRLTVL.

The V and J genes are TRBV7-2 and TRBJ2-5; TRBD1 matches 7 bases. Germline lookup yields CDR1 SGHTA and CDR2 FQGNSA. The CDR3 loop spans 15 amino acids. V gave up 3 bases and J gave up 1 base; unmatched junction bases: 5. The CDR3 loop reads CASSFSGTAQETQYF. For the CDR3, the DNA is TGTGCCAGCAGCTTTTCCGGGACAGCCCAAGAGACCCAGTACTTC. Variable domain in full (rest from reference TRBV7-2 and TRBJ2-5): GAGVSQSPSNKVTEKGKDVELRCDPISGHTALYWYRQSLGQGLEFLIYFQGNSAPDKSGLPSDRFSAERTGGSVSTLTIQRTQQEDSAVYLCASSFSGTAQETQYFGPGTRLLVL.

There are a few counts of this clonotype. The V and J genes are TRBV6-2 or TRBV6-3 and TRBJ2-7; 8 bases are shared with TRBD2. V shed 6 bases, J shed 7 bases, and the junction held 5 bases outside the gene matches. The germline V gene encodes CDR1 MNHEY and CDR2 SVGEGT. The length of the CDR3 is 12 residues. CDR3: CASRPGLGEQYV. In nucleotides, the CDR3 is TGTGCCAGCAGGCCGGGACTAGGTGAGCAGTACGTC.